This TCR beta chain was sequenced in a study of blood T cell repertoires in COVID-19. In the study overall: Whether acute or convalescent, the COVID-19 samples came from the United States, Italy and Spain.

Seattle researchers signed up patients amid active infection and tracked them longitudinally. The V end was cut by 2 bases, the J end by 2 bases, with 14 bases between. The V gene's germline CDR1 is SGHTA and CDR2 FQGTGA. There are 16 residues in the CDR3. This clone was seen only once. As originally analysed: Reference gene primer amplification in the assay estimated nucleated cell counts. Profiling relied on immunoSEQ multiplex PCR, and the TCRdb table lists in-frame clones only, not all of them. The V and J calls and clone size are taken from that table; D and trimming were inferred from the DNA. The sample lists a few hundred thousand clones; 75% to 85% were seen once.

V is TRBV7-3 and J is TRBJ2-3, with D possibly TRBD2 on 6 matching bases. Sequencing used peripheral blood. The receptor comes from a woman in her seventies with COVID-19, enrolled during active disease. The CDR3 spells CASSLSAGFDTDTQYF. Written as DNA, the CDR3 is TGTGCCAGCAGCTTATCGGCGGGGTTCGACACAGATACGCAGTATTTT.